These 21 T cell receptor beta chains originate from one sample sequenced in a study of T cell clonality in common variable immunodeficiency (dated by TCRdb to between 2014 and 2017). Library preparation employed the immunoSEQ multiplex PCR assay. The clones in this table, taken by TCRdb from immuneACCESS, are in-frame only. Not every clone is retained; where verified, under half of the shortfall comes from an unresolved V gene, and the cause of the rest is unknown. The sample has approximately 50,000 clones on record, with no singletons. The top ten clonotypes cover roughly 0.83% of the sample. Sequencing was carried out using peripheral blood mononuclear cells. These receptors originate from a person between 18 and 75 years old in good health.

This clone was observed at least ten times. The DNA ends 3 residues before the CDR3 does, and the rest of the CDR3 is filled in from the germline J gene. This chain joins TRBV12-3 or TRBV12-4 and TRBJ2-3; TRBD2 aligns across 7 bases. The junction had 4 bases not matched to a gene; V was cut back by 0 bases and J by 4 bases. The CDR3 contains 15 residues. The chain's CDR3 is CASSLAGGRADTQYF. The CDR3 bases that were read are TGTGCCAGCAGTTTAGCGGGAGGGCGGGCAGATACG.

This clone was detected many times. The sequenced fragment ends 3 residues before the CDR3 boundary, so the rest is inferred from the germline J gene. This sequence joins TRBV6-4 and TRBJ2-2, with 9 bases aligning to TRBD1. The V gene end was trimmed by 5 bases and the J gene end by 5 bases; junction bases not matched to a gene: 3. This CDR3 spans 14 amino acids. Germline CDR1 is MRHNA and CDR2 is SNTAGT. This CDR3 reads CASSRTGETGELFF. The sequenced CDR3 bases are TGTGCCAGCAGTCGGACAGGGGAAACCGGGGAG.

The table lists this clone with many counts. The CDR3 loop reads CASSGPGLSGHEQYF. The covered CDR3 bases are TGTGCCAGCAGCGGACCGGGACTATCGGGTCACGAG. This chain joins TRBV5-4 and TRBJ2-7; 7 positions match TRBD2. The sequenced fragment ends 3 residues before the CDR3 boundary, so the rest is inferred from the germline J gene. V was clipped by 4 bases and J by 5 bases; unmatched bases: 12. The germline gives CDR1 SGHNT, CDR2 YYREEE (reference sequence). CDR3 length: 15 residues.

This clone showed up many times. The sequenced fragment ends 3 residues before the CDR3 boundary, so the rest is inferred from the germline J gene. V is TRBV20-1 and J is TRBJ2-1, with 7 bases identical to TRBD1. Germline V gene lookup returns CDR1 DFQATT and CDR2 SNEGSKA (reference sequence). With 3 bases clipped from V and 1 base from J, the junction kept 9 bases outside the gene matches. This CDR3 is built from 16 residues. The CDR3 DNA, read in part, is TGCAGTGCTAGTCGGGCAGACAGGGTGTCCTACAATGAG. Amino acid sequence: CSASRADRVSYNE. In full, the CDR3 reads CSASRADRVSYNEQFF.

This clone was picked up many times. The sequenced fragment ends 3 residues before the CDR3 boundary, so the rest is inferred from the germline J gene. This sequence joins TRBV10-3 and TRBJ1-6; 7 bases align to TRBD1. The trim removed 8 bases at V and 7 bases at J, leaving 5 bases unmatched. The CDR3 contains 13 residues. Germline CDR1 ENHRY, CDR2 SYGVKD. Partial CDR3 DNA: TGTGCCATCTCCGGACAGGAAAATTCACCC. It translates to CAISGQENSP. The entire CDR3 sequence reads CAISGQENSPLHF.

This clone was detected ten times or more. The read falls 3 residues short of the CDR3 end, and the missing part is taken from the germline J gene. The chain links TRBV7-2 to TRBJ2-2, with 8 nucleotides matching TRBD1. Germline lookup yields CDR1 SGHTA and CDR2 FQGNSA. The length of the CDR3 is 15 residues. Incomplete CDR3 DNA: TGTGCCAGCAGCAAAAAGGACAGGGACTCGCCACCG. Translation gives CASSKKDRDSPP. The entire CDR3 is CASSKKDRDSPPLFF.

This clone appeared many times. The CDR3 goes on 3 residues after the read ends, and that part is filled in from the germline J gene. The chain links TRBV5-1 to TRBJ2-3; D uncertain. Looked up from germline, CDR1 is SGHRS and CDR2 is YFSETQ. This CDR3 has 13 residues. The CDR3 reads CASSLTLQETQYF. The CDR3 DNA, read in part, is TGCGCCAGCAGCTTGACGTTACAAGAGACG.

Ten or more counts support this clone. One end of the junction is discordant with germline, which a read error may explain. Read sequence stops 3 residues before the CDR3 end, and the germline J gene provides the missing end. V gene TRBV4-2 combines with J gene TRBJ2-5; 7 nucleotides match TRBD2. This CDR3 has 14 amino acids. CDR1 and CDR2 (germline): LGHNA, YNFKEQ. The covered CDR3 bases are TGCGCCAGCAGCCTGGAAAGCGGGGAAGAGACC. The encoded protein is CASSLESGEET. The complete CDR3 reads CASSLESGEETQYF.

This clone was counted ten times or more. The read terminates 3 residues before the CDR3 end, so the remaining end is supplied by the germline J gene. The V call is TRBV7-2, the J call TRBJ1-5, with 7 bases identical to TRBD1. The CDR3 extends over 14 amino acids. V lost 5 bases and J lost 7; bases outside the gene matches: 8. The germline CDR1 and CDR2 sequences are SGHTA and FQGNSA. CDR3 DNA (partial): TGTGCCAGCAGCCCGAGGACAGGTGGGCAGCCC. The encoded protein is CASSPRTGGQP. The entire CDR3 reads CASSPRTGGQPQHF.

This clone was counted at least ten times. CDR3 amino acids: CASSSTAGDPYYGYTF. CDR3 bases read: TGTGCCAGTAGCTCAACAGCGGGGGATCCTTACTATGGC. The V gene is TRBV19, the J gene TRBJ1-2, with D maybe TRBD1 (5 bases). The read terminates 3 residues ahead of where the CDR3 ends, so the germline J gene completes it. The germline V gene encodes CDR1 LNHDA and CDR2 SQIVND (reference sequence). The V gene lost 6 bases and the J gene lost 3 bases, with 20 bases spanning the gap. This CDR3 is 16 amino acids long. Looking up the rest from reference TRBV19 and TRBJ1-2 gives the full variable domain: DGGITQSPKYLFRKEGQNVTLSCEQNLNHDAMYWYRQDPGQGLRLIYYSQIVNDFQKGDIAEGYSVSREKKESFPLTVTSAQKNPTAFYLCASSSTAGDPYYGYTFGSGTRLTVV.

This clone showed up many times. The CDR3 DNA, read in part, is TGCGCCAGCAGCTTTGGAAGCCAAGGGGAAAAA. This codes for CASSFGSQGEK. Given in full, the CDR3 is CASSFGSQGEKLFF. The chain links TRBV5-1 to TRBJ1-4; D unclear. The sequenced fragment ends 3 residues before the CDR3 boundary, so the rest is inferred from the germline J gene. V lost 2 bases and J lost 8, with 13 bases in between. The germline CDR1 and CDR2 sequences are SGHRS and YFSETQ. CDR3 length: 14 amino acids.

This clone was picked up many times. The CDR3 end falls 3 residues outside the read, so it is completed with the germline J gene. The chain recombines TRBV5-6 with TRBJ1-2; D unresolved. This CDR3 is 14 amino acids long. CDR1 is SGHDT, CDR2 YYEEEE, per germline. The DNA read from the CDR3 is TGTGCCAGCAGCTATATTACAGCAGAGAAGGGC. It codes for CASSYITAEKG. In full, the CDR3 is CASSYITAEKGYTF.

This clone was seen repeatedly, ten times or more. From the germline J gene comes the end of the CDR3, since the read stops 3 residues before it. This chain links TRBV18 with TRBJ1-4; TRBD1 might be the D (5 bases). The CDR3 runs 14 residues. Germline V CDR1 and CDR2: KGHSH, LQKENI. V was pared by 3 bases and J by 0 bases, with 5 bases between. The CDR3 here is CASSPTATNEKLFF. CDR3 DNA, as far as it was read: TGTGCCAGCTCACCGACAGCAACTAATGAAAAA.

This clone has a count of ten or more. The CDR3 DNA, read in part, is TGTGCCAGTAGTATTTCGCGGGATAGAAAAGAGACC. Translating gives CASSISRDRKET. The entire CDR3 protein is CASSISRDRKETQYF. The rearrangement uses TRBV19 and TRBJ2-5; tentative D call: TRBD2 (6 bases). Read data end 3 residues before the CDR3 end; the end is taken from the germline J gene. The CDR3 length is 15 residues. Germline V gene lookup returns CDR1 LNHDA and CDR2 SQIVND (reference sequence). V shed 3 bases and J shed 3 bases, with 14 bases lying between them.

About this clone itself: The read stops 3 residues short of the end of the CDR3; the missing end is completed from the germline J gene. V usage is TRBV30 and J usage is TRBJ2-4, with TRBD1 identical over 8 bases. This CDR3 comprises 14 residues. The germline CDR1 and CDR2 sequences are GTSNPN and SVGIG (reference sequence). The covered CDR3 bases are TGTGCCTGGGATCCGACAGGGGCAAACTATGGT. Translated: CAWDPTGANYG. The entire CDR3 protein reads CAWDPTGANYGQYF. Filled out from reference TRBV30 and TRBJ2-4, the complete variable domain reads SQTIHQWPATLVQPVGSPLSLECTVEGTSNPNLYWYRQAAGRGLQLLFYSVGIGQISSEVPQNLSASRPQDRQFILSSKKLLLSDSGFYLCAWDPTGANYGQYFGAGTRLSVL.

This clone was seen at least ten times. The read terminates 3 residues ahead of where the CDR3 ends, so the germline J gene completes it. The chain is built from TRBV5-1 and TRBJ1-5; D gene uncertain. CDR3 size: 15 residues. Germline V gene sequence: CDR1 SGHRS, CDR2 YFSETQ. V lost 0 bases, J lost 5 bases, and 12 bases lay in between. The part of the CDR3 DNA that was read is TGCGCCAGCAGCTTGGAGGGTCGGGGTCATCAGCCC. This sequence encodes CASSLEGRGHQP. The CDR3 as a whole reads CASSLEGRGHQPQHF.

This clone was counted at least ten times. The read gets to within 3 residues of the CDR3 end, and the germline J gene fills in the rest. V is TRBV7-9 and J is TRBJ2-3; 8 bases map to TRBD1. Looked up from germline, CDR1 is SEHNR and CDR2 is FQNEAQ (reference sequence). The V segment lost 5 bases and the J segment 6 bases; nucleotides outside the gene matches: 1. The CDR3 sequence is 12 residues long. Partial CDR3 DNA: TGTGCCAGCAGCGGGACAGGCGATACG. This gives the protein CASSGTGDT. The CDR3 in its entirety is CASSGTGDTQYF.

This clone appeared many times. The read halts 3 residues ahead of the CDR3 end, with the missing end drawn from the germline J gene. The genes are TRBV9 and TRBJ2-4; D gene uncertain. From germline, CDR1 is SGDLS and CDR2 YYNGEE. The CDR3 loop spans 13 amino acids. The V end was cut by 7 bases, the J end by 4 bases, with 12 bases between. CDR3: CASGPSSKNIQYF. The part of the CDR3 DNA that was read is TGTGCCAGCGGCCCTAGTTCTAAAAACATT.

The sample holds many counts of this clone. The read comes to an end 3 residues before the CDR3 does, leaving the germline J gene to fill in the end. The V call is TRBV30, the J call TRBJ1-5, with D unclear. Germline V gives CDR1 GTSNPN, CDR2 SVGIG (reference sequence). The length of the CDR3 is 12 residues. Incomplete CDR3 DNA: TGTGCCTGGAGTACGGCACGGGGACCC. This translates into CAWSTARGP. The whole CDR3 protein is CAWSTARGPQHF.

In its sample, this clone was seen many times. With the read ending 3 residues before the CDR3 end, the germline J gene is used to fill in that end. The chain couples TRBV7-6 to TRBJ2-1, with TRBD2 identical over 9 bases. After removal of 4 bases from V and 4 bases from J, the junction contained 11 bases not matched to a gene. The CDR3 is 17 residues long. Germline assignment: CDR1 SGHVS and CDR2 FNYEAQ. The part of the CDR3 DNA that was read is TGTGCCAGCAGCTACATAGCGGGGGCCGAGGCTTACAATGAG. It translates to CASSYIAGAEAYNE. The whole CDR3 protein reads CASSYIAGAEAYNEQFF.

This clone came up many times. Sequencing ends 3 residues short of the CDR3 end; the germline J gene provides the rest. This sequence joins TRBV30 and TRBJ1-5; no firm D call. The germline V gene has CDR1 GTSNPN and CDR2 SVGIG (reference sequence). This CDR3 is 13 amino acids long. V was shortened by 1 base and J by 7 bases, with 11 bases between the two germline ends. The CDR3 DNA, read in part, is TGTGCCTGGAGTGGGGGAGGCGGGCAGCCC. It is translated as CAWSGGGGQP. The whole CDR3 sequence is CAWSGGGGQPQHF. The full variable domain, its missing parts supplied by reference TRBV30 and TRBJ1-5, is SQTIHQWPATLVQPVGSPLSLECTVEGTSNPNLYWYRQAAGRGLQLLFYSVGIGQISSEVPQNLSASRPQDRQFILSSKKLLLSDSGFYLCAWSGGGGQPQHFGDGTRLSIL.